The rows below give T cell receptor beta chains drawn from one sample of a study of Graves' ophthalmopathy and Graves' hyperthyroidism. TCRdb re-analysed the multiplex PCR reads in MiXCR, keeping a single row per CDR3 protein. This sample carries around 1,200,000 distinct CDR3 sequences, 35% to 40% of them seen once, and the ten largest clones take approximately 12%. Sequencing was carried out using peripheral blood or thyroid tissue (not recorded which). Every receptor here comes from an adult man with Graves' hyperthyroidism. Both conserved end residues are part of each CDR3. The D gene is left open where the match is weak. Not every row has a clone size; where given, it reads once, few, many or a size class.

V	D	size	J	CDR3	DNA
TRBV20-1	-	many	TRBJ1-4	CSATPTATNEKLFF	TGCAGTGCTACCCCGACAGCCACTAATGAAAAACTGTTTTTT
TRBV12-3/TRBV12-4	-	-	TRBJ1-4	CASSEAEGRSEKLFF	TGTGCCAGCAGTGAAGCGGAGGGAAGGAGCGAAAAACTGTTTTTT
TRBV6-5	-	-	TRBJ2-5	CATGGKETQYF	TGTGCCACCGGGGGTAAAGAGACCCAGTACTTC
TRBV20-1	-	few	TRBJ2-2	CSASDQGRYTGELFF	TGCAGTGCTAGTGATCAGGGCAGATACACCGGGGAGCTGTTTTTT
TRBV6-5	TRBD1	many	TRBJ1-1	CASSPDRDVVRIF	TGTGCCAGCAGCCCCGACAGGGACGTGGTTCGTATCTTT
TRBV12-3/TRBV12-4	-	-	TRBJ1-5	CTQQRLNQPQHF	TGTACACAACAGCGCCTCAATCAGCCCCAGCATTTT
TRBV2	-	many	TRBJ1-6	CASRDLFSSYNSPLHF	TGTGCCAGCAGGGACCTTTTCAGCTCCTATAATTCACCCCTCCACTTT
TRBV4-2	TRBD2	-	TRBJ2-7	CASSQALADTYEHYF	TGTGCCAGCAGCCAAGCACTAGCGGACACCTACGAGCATTACTTC
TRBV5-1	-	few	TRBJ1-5	CASSLEGLRGQPQHF	TGCGCCAGCAGCTTGGAGGGTTTACGGGGTCAGCCCCAGCATTTT
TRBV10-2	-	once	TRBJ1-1	CASSAHGSNTEAFF	TGCGCCAGCAGCGCTCACGGCTCGAACACTGAAGCTTTCTTT
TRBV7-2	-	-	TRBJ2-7	CASSLGRSTRGYYEQYF	TGTGCCAGCAGCTTAGGACGGTCAACAAGGGGATACTACGAGCAGTACTTC
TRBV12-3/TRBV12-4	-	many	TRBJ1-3	CASSFAGLGNTIYF	TGTGCCAGCAGTTTTGCCGGGCTTGGAAACACCATATATTTT
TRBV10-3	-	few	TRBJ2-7	CATREFRDEQYF	TGTGCCACCAGGGAGTTTCGGGACGAGCAGTACTTC
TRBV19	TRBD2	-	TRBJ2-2	CASSIALAGLNTGELFF	TGTGCCAGTAGTATCGCCCTAGCGGGGCTGAACACCGGGGAGCTGTTTTTT
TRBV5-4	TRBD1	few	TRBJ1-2	CASSEGQRGYTF	TGTGCCAGCAGCGAGGGACAGCGTGGCTACACCTTC
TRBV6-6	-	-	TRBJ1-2	CASRGGDNYGYTF	TGTGCCAGCAGGGGAGGGGATAACTATGGCTACACCTTC
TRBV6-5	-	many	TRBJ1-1	CATRQGSTEAFF	TGTGCCACCCGCCAGGGTAGCACTGAAGCTTTCTTT
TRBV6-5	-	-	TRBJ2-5	CASSYTWDTLETQYF	TGTGCCAGCAGTTACACGTGGGACACCCTAGAGACCCAGTACTTC
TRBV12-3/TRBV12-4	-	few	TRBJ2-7	CASSLQDSLQYEQYF	TGTGCCAGCAGTTTACAGGACTCCCTCCAGTACGAGCAGTACTTC
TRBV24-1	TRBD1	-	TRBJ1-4	CATSDPTTGGGEKLFF	TGTGCCACCAGTGATCCAACTACAGGGGGGGGTGAAAAACTGTTTTTT
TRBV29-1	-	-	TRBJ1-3	CSARVPGNTIYF	TGCAGTGCTAGAGTGCCTGGAAACACCATATATTTT
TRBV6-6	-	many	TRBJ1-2	CASNMQGNGYTF	TGTGCCAGCAATATGCAGGGAAATGGCTACACCTTC
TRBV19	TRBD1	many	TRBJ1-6	CASSQGTGVSPLHF	TGTGCCAGTAGTCAAGGTACAGGGGTGTCACCCCTCCACTTT
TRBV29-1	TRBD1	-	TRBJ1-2	CRGDRADYGYTF	TGCAGAGGGGACAGGGCGGACTATGGCTACACCTTC
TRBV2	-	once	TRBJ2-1	CASRDYNEQFF	TGTGCCAGCCGGGACTACAATGAGCAGTTCTTC
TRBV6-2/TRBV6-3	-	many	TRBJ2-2	CASSRLGPTKELFF	TGTGCCAGCAGCCGGCTCGGCCCCACGAAGGAGCTGTTTTTT
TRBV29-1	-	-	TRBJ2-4	CSVEGHAGKNIQYF	TGCAGCGTTGAAGGACACGCGGGCAAAAACATTCAGTACTTC
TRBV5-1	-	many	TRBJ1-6	CASSLAGSNSPLHF	TGCGCCAGCAGCTTGGCTGGGAGTAATTCACCCCTCCACTTT
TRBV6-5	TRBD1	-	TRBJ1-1	CASRDEEGATEAFF	TGTGCCAGCAGAGACGAAGAGGGGGCCACTGAAGCTTTCTTT
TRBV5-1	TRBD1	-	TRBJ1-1	CASSLGTGGGPEAFF	TGCGCCAGCAGCTTAGGTACAGGGGGGGGGCCTGAAGCTTTCTTT
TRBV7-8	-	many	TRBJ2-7	CASSFLQDGGEQYF	TGTGCCAGCAGCTTTTTGCAGGATGGTGGCGAGCAGTACTTC
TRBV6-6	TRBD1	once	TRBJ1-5	CASSRRQGLPQHF	TGTGCCAGCAGTAGACGACAGGGCCTCCCCCAGCATTTT
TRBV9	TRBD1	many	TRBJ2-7	CASSVEGAAYEQYF	TGTGCCAGCAGCGTAGAGGGGGCAGCCTACGAGCAGTACTTC
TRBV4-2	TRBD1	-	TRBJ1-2	CASSLSTGGNLGYTF	TGTGCCAGCTCACTCTCGACAGGGGGAAATCTTGGCTACACCTTC
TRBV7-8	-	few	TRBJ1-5	CASSLYWDRQPQHF	TGTGCCAGCAGCTTGTATTGGGATCGGCAGCCCCAGCATTTT
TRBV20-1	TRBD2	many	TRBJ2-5	CSARSLAEETQYF	TGCAGTGCTAGATCACTAGCGGAAGAGACCCAGTACTTC
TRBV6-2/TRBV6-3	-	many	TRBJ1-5	CASRSNQPQHF	TGTGCCAGCAGGTCCAATCAGCCCCAGCATTTT
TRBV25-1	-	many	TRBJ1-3	CASRSGGNTIYF	TGTGCCAGCAGAAGCGGCGGAAACACCATATATTTT
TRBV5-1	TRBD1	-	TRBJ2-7	CASTPIGQGGYEQYF	TGCGCCAGCACCCCAATCGGACAGGGCGGCTACGAGCAGTACTTC
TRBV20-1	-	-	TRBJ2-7	CSARDQGSYEQYF	TGCAGTGCTAGAGATCAGGGATCCTACGAGCAGTACTTC
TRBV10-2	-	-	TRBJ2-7	CASSEGRPIEQYF	TGCGCCAGCAGCGAAGGCAGGCCCATTGAGCAGTACTTC
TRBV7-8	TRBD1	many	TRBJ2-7	CASSSAAGTAYEQYF	TGTGCCAGCAGCTCTGCTGCCGGGACAGCTTACGAGCAGTACTTC
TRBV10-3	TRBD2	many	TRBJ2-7	CAISESELGLAGGMGEQYF	TGTGCCATCAGTGAGTCGGAGCTTGGGCTAGCGGGAGGAATGGGCGAGCAGTACTTC
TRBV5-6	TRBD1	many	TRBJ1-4	CASTTGEVQEKLFF	TGTGCCAGCACCACAGGGGAGGTGCAGGAAAAACTGTTTTTT
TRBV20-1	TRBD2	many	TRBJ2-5	CSARGGGQETQYF	TGCAGTGCTAGAGGCGGGGGCCAAGAGACCCAGTACTTC
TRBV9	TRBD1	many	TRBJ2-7	CASSPGGRVSYEQYF	TGTGCCAGCAGCCCAGGGGGACGGGTCTCCTACGAGCAGTACTTC
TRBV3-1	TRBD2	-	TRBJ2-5	CASSHVAGVKVTQYF	TGTGCCAGCAGCCACGTAGCGGGGGTGAAGGTGACCCAGTACTTC
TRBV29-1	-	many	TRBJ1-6	CSVKTDYNSPLHF	TGCAGCGTTAAGACCGATTATAATTCACCCCTCCACTTT
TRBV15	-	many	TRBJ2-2	CATSGRGLPSSAGELFF	TGTGCCACCAGCGGGCGAGGGTTACCCTCTTCGGCCGGGGAGCTGTTTTTT
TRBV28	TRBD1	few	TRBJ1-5	CASSAGTGFSQPQHF	TGTGCCAGCAGTGCCGGGACAGGGTTCAGTCAGCCCCAGCATTTT
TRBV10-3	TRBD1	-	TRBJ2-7	CASSLSTGGAWHEQYF	TGTGCCAGCAGTCTCAGCACAGGGGGCGCTTGGCACGAGCAGTACTTC